These T cell receptor beta chains were read from a single sample in a study of blood T cell repertoires in COVID-19. The data were produced by immunoSEQ multiplex PCR, yet TCRdb's version contains in-frame clones alone and is incomplete. The sample shows some 180,000 clones, roughly 80% of them seen only once. Sequences were obtained from PBMCs or T cells enriched from blood (not recorded which). The source of these receptors is a man aged 60 to 75 who had been exposed to COVID-19. Both conserved end residues are trimmed from each CDR3.

v_gene	CDR3aa
TRBV29-1	SVEIRTASYEQY
TRBV29-1	SVEEGTGPQY
TRBV11-3	ASSSGQRYYEQY
TRBV10-3	ATGTGVDTEAF
TRBV19	ASSMGRVSYGYT
TRBV15	ATSSDRGVAKNIQY
TRBV11-1	ASSLQGQNTEAF
TRBV15	ATSRGGGGNAGELF
TRBV4-2	ASSRAENYGYT
TRBV10-3	AISRDSYEQY
TRBV5-5	ASSSTGFYEQY
TRBV5-4	ASSLGRRKNNEQF
TRBV2	ASRVVQGVNSPLH
TRBV12-3/TRBV12-4	ASSFGTGPTAF
TRBV20-1	SAWGGGKLF
TRBV28	ASSLRLLVGEAF
TRBV6-5	ASSRRGVRGEQY
TRBV5-1	ASSPGRAFVNEQF
TRBV5-8	ASSLWTPKGTEAF
TRBV10-3	AITRGAGGGEAF
TRBV27	ASIESWTSGTNEQF
TRBV6-4	ASSALGLAGAGELF
TRBV2	ASGGLAGAGNTGELF
TRBV7-6	ASSPPGRDYEQY
TRBV5-1	ASSSGALPGTSGRTSTDTQY
TRBV7-3	ASSLIGRVANTGELF
TRBV29-1	SVELGTGGGYT
TRBV30	AWSLTYEQY
TRBV27	ASSPRETDTQY
TRBV4-3	ASSQVQGRTTEAF
TRBV7-2	ASSLYVGGTDTQY
TRBV6-5	ASATETGLYGYT
TRBV6-5	ASSYSNSLADTQY
TRBV20-1	SASSLAGDYEQY
TRBV12-5	ASGLATSGHNEQF
TRBV5-1	ASSLGQVQKLF
TRBV6-5	ASRGHGSYEQY
TRBV6-1	ASSEARGRLYEQY
TRBV11-3	ASSLPGTPYEQY
TRBV30	AWRGAATNEKLF
TRBV3-1/TRBV3-2	ASSTYNEQF
TRBV27	ASRGGGGSYNEQF
TRBV6-5	ASTKQGQGAGELF
TRBV5-1	ASSPSGDKSHEQY
TRBV28	ASSRQGPSYNSPLH
TRBV9	ASSVATNYGYT
TRBV19	ASNGLAGNTGELF
TRBV10-3	AISRPGTGSSPQT
TRBV4-1	ASSQSSATGYNEQF
TRBV7-2	ASSLVGELGEQF
TRBV6-4	ASSDGSGEGSYEQY
TRBV18	ASSPRGSDYGYT
TRBV29-1	SVGRTGGTTGELF